The clone carrying this TCR beta chain appeared a few times. Its antigen is unknown. Germline CDR1 is MNHNY and CDR2 is SVGAGI (reference sequence). V shed 7 bases, J shed 0 bases, and the junction held 7 bases outside the gene matches. CDR3 length: 17 amino acids. The data belong to a study of blood T cells in healthy people across ages. Across the study: With template switching, about one barcoded beta molecule was captured per two T cells. Broader study findings: Reliance upon unsorted PBMCs precluded definitive naive versus antigen-experienced comparison.

Next came a second PCR, run for about 7 to 12 cycles, which used a sample-barcoded 5' primer along with a J-beta primer mix. Template switching added a 12-random-nucleotide identifier to every cDNA molecule. TCRdb used MiXCR to reprocess the 5' RACE reads, holding one entry per CDR3 protein. The sample includes over 1,500,000 distinct CDR3 sequences, about two fifths of them seen just once. Caucasian, healthy and from Russia, the donors were aged between roughly 6 and 95. The TCR sequence derives from a human donor in good health. The V call is TRBV6-6, the J call TRBJ2-7, with 15 bases matching TRBD2. Sequenced: blood. CDR3: CASIGTSGGPSSYEQYF. Here the CDR3 DNA reads TGTGCCAGCATCGGGACTAGCGGGGGGCCGAGCTCCTACGAGCAGTACTTC.